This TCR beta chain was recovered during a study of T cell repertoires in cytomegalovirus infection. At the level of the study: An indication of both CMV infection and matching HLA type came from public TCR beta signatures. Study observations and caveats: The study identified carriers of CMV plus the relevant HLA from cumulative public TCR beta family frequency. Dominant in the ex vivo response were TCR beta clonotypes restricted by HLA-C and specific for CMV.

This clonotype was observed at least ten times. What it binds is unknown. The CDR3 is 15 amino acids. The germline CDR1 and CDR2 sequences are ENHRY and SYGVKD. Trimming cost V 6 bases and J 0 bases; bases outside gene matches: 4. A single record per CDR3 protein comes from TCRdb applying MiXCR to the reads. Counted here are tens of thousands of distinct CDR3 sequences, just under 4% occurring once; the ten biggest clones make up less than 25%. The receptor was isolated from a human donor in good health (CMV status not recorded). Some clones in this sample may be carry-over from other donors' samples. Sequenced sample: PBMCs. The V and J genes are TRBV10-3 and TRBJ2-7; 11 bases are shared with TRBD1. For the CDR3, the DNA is TGTGCCATCAGAGGGACAGGGGGAAGCTCCTACGAGCAGTACTTC. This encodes CAIRGTGGSSYEQYF.